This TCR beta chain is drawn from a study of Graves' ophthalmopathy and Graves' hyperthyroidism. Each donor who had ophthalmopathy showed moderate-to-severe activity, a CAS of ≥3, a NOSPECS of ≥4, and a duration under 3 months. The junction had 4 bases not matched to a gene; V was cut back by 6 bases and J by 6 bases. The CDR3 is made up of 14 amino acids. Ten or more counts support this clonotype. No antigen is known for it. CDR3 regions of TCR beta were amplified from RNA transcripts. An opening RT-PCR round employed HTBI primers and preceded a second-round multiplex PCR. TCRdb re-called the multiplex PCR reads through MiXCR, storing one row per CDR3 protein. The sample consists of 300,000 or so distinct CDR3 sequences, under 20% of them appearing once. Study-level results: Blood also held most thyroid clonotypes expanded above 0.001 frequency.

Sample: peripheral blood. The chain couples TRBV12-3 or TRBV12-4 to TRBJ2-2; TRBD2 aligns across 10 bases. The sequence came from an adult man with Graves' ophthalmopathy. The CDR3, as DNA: TGTGCCAGCAGCCCCGGACTAGCGGCCGGGGAGCTGTTTTTT. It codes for CASSPGLAAGELFF.